This T cell receptor beta chain was captured by sequencing in a study of blood T cell repertoires in COVID-19. In the study overall: Acute and convalescent COVID-19 samples came from the United States, Italy and Spain. T cells, B-cell-depleted T cells, or PBMCs provided the cDNA or gDNA that served as material.

V dropped 3 bases and J dropped 4 bases, with 16 bases sitting between them. Germline CDR1 is KGHDR and CDR2 is SFDVKD. The length of the CDR3 is 16 residues. This clone was recorded only once. Original processing methods: Nucleated cell number was recorded as an estimate derived from reference gene primer amplification. Repertoires were generated with immunoSEQ multiplex PCR, while TCRdb's copy carries only in-frame clones and drops some. V and J calls and clone size are as listed in that table; D and trimming were resolved from the DNA. The sample gives 80,000 to 85,000 clones, 84% of which show up once; about an eighth is in the top ten.

V usage is TRBV24-1 and J usage is TRBJ2-3; possibly TRBD1 for D (7 bases). The source material was peripheral blood. The TCR originated in a human donor in a cohort sampled during active COVID-19. The CDR3 coding sequence is TGTGCCACCAGTGATCCAGGGGGGAGAGTATCAGATACGCAGTATTTT. This codes for CATSDPGGRVSDTQYF.